This T cell receptor (beta chain) was sequenced in a study of response to subunit inactivated influenza vaccine. Notes on the study in general: It was the authors' suggestion that each seasonal influenza vaccination recruits few new T cells.

There are a few counts of this clonotype. Its antigen is unidentified. Germline V gene lookup returns CDR1 SQVTM and CDR2 ANQGSEA. V dropped 6 bases and J dropped 2 bases, with 14 bases sitting between them. This CDR3 region has 13 residues. TCRdb reprocessed the RT-PCR reads with MiXCR, giving one entry per CDR3 protein. The sample holds fewer than 250,000 distinct CDR3 sequences, roughly 14% seen once. The genes are TRBV29-1 and TRBJ2-7, with TRBD1 as a possible D gene (5 bases). The clonotype was recovered from a man aged 50 to 59 who received an inactivated influenza vaccine. The sequenced sample was CD8+ T cells sorted from PBMCs, obtained 5 days after vaccination. In nucleotides, the CDR3 is TGCAGCGTCGCCTGGGGCGGAGCCTACGAGCAGTACTTC. It specifies CSVAWGGAYEQYF.